This TCR beta chain was obtained from a study of blood T cell repertoires in COVID-19. Germline V gene sequence: CDR1 LNHDA, CDR2 SQIVND (reference sequence). The length of the CDR3 is 15 residues. V lost 4 bases to trimming and J lost 5 bases; unmatched junction nucleotides: 7. The assay was immunoSEQ multiplex PCR, and TCRdb's table has in-frame clones only and misses some. The sample consists of 80,000 to 100,000 clones, about 95% of them appearing once. This clone was observed a single time. V and J are TRBV19 and TRBJ2-2, with TRBD2 matching over 7 bases. This clonotype was obtained from a human donor with active COVID-19. The donor label of this sample is uncertain. The material sequenced was peripheral blood. This chain's CDR3 is CASSSRDYSTGELFF. The CDR3 DNA is TGTGCCAGTAGTAGCCGGGACTACAGTACCGGGGAGCTGTTTTTT.